This T cell receptor (beta chain) emerged from a study of T cell repertoires in aging, cancer and after chemotherapy. Study-wide background: Six age groups, ranging from 30 or younger to 70 or older, included the donors. Pre- and post-chemotherapy samples were paired from glioblastoma patients treated with temozolomide-based therapy. Points from the study as a whole: Untreated cancer patients had significantly lower blood TCR diversity than age-matched healthy donors. Rebound thymic output was suggested by rising median generation probability during chemotherapy in each cancer cohort.

This CDR3 comprises 15 residues. Per the germline V gene, CDR1 is SGHVS and CDR2 is FNYEAQ. Trimming removed 5 bases from V and 4 bases from J; junction bases left unmatched: 8. Amplification of TCR beta used genomic DNA extracted from peripheral blood. This clonotype was seen a handful of times. The target antigen is unknown. A mixed TRB-A/B primer pool amplified rearranged TRB by multiplex touch-down PCR. TCRdb re-derived calls from the multiplex PCR reads in MiXCR, one entry per CDR3 protein. The sample shows over 1,500 distinct CDR3 sequences, about 55% of them seen only once. This receptor was obtained from a human donor with a solid tumor. The chain employs TRBV7-6 and TRBJ2-7; 10 bases agree with TRBD1. The source material was blood. CDR3 bases: TGTGCCAGCAGCACCTCCGGGACAGGGGCTTACGAGCAGTACTTC. As protein: CASSTSGTGAYEQYF.